What follows are 27 T cell receptor beta chains derived from one specimen sequenced in a study of Ad26.COV2.S vaccination and SARS-CoV-2 variants. Using immunoSEQ multiplex PCR, the repertoire was profiled, and TCRdb retains in-frame clones only, with some absent. The table has around 350,000 clones, around 92% seen once; the top ten hold roughly 3.9%. Sequenced here: peripheral blood, sampled after recovery from COVID-19. The receptors stem from a human donor who had recovered from COVID-19.

The genes are TRBV7-2 and TRBJ2-3; the D is unclear. The germline V gene has CDR1 SGHTA and CDR2 FQGNSA. Trimming stripped 5 bases from V and 0 bases from J, with 9 bases between. This CDR3 is 14 amino acids long. The CDR3 DNA is TGTGCCAGCAGCCAGGACGGTAGCACAGATACGCAGTATTTT. This translates into CASSQDGSTDTQYF.

This clone has a single count. This chain links TRBV3-1 (or the pseudogene TRBV3-2) with TRBJ1-6; TRBD1 agrees at 11 bases. The CDR3 consists of 18 residues. V trimming: 5 bases; J trimming: 1 base; junction bases outside the gene matches: 7. Looked up from germline, CDR1 is LGHDT and CDR2 is YNNKEL (reference sequence). The CDR3 sequence is CASSSWTGGISYNSPLHF. The CDR3 DNA reads TGTGCCAGCAGCAGTTGGACAGGGGGCATTTCCTATAATTCACCCCTCCACTTT.

This chain joins TRBV5-1 and TRBJ1-2, with TRBD1 as a possible D gene (6 bases). The germline V and J ends were trimmed by 4 bases and 6 bases, with 13 bases remaining between them. This CDR3 is built from 13 residues. Germline CDR1 and CDR2: SGHRS and YFSETQ. The CDR3, as DNA: TGCGCCAGCAGCCCGACTAGGGGGGATGGCTACACCTTC. This sequence encodes CASSPTRGDGYTF.

This chain connects TRBV28 to TRBJ1-1, with TRBD1 matching over 7 bases. The CDR3 extends over 14 amino acids. Unmatched junction bases numbered 9, after V lost 7 bases and J lost 4 bases. Germline CDR1 reads MDHEN; CDR2 reads SYDVKM. The CDR3 nucleotides read TGTGCCAGCACCCCGACAGGGTCGTCCACTGAAGCTTTCTTT. Translated, it gives CASTPTGSSTEAFF.

This chain connects TRBV27 to TRBJ2-7, with 13 bases aligning to TRBD2. There are 18 residues in the CDR3. Unmatched junction bases numbered 11, after V lost 5 bases and J lost 1 base. Looked up from germline, CDR1 is MNHEY and CDR2 is SMNVEV (reference sequence). CDR3 sequence: CASSTPLAGGRLSYEQYF. CDR3 nucleotides: TGTGCCAGCAGTACCCCACTAGCGGGGGGGAGATTATCCTACGAGCAGTACTTC.

CDR3 sequence: CASSPGLGTGELFF. In DNA form, the CDR3 reads TGTGCCAGCAGCCCCGGTCTGGGAACCGGGGAGCTGTTTTTT. The V call is TRBV3-1 (or the pseudogene TRBV3-2), the J call TRBJ2-2; no reliable D call. Germline assignment: CDR1 LGHDT and CDR2 YNNKEL (reference sequence). CDR3 length equals 14 residues. Trimming removed 4 bases at V and 5 bases at J, with 11 bases between.

This clone showed up just once. The chain is built from TRBV18 and TRBJ1-3; D unclear. Germline V gene lookup returns CDR1 KGHSH and CDR2 LQKENI. V shed 3 bases and J shed 0 bases, with 6 bases lying between them. The CDR3 loop spans 14 amino acids. This CDR3 reads CASSPQYSGNTIYF. The CDR3, as DNA: TGTGCCAGCTCACCCCAATACTCTGGAAACACCATATATTTT.

The J gene is TRBJ2-7, the V gene TRBV7-2; TRBD1 aligns across 9 bases. Germline CDR1 and CDR2: SGHTA and FQGNSA. The CDR3 runs 15 residues. Trimming took 1 base from V and 4 from J; bases not matched to a gene: 5. The CDR3 spells CASSLDYRGRYEQYF. For the CDR3, the DNA is TGTGCCAGCAGCTTAGACTACAGGGGGCGGTACGAGCAGTACTTC. Looking up the rest from reference TRBV7-2 and TRBJ2-7 gives the full variable domain: GAGVSQSPSNKVTEKGKDVELRCDPISGHTALYWYRQSLGQGLEFLIYFQGNSAPDKSGLPSDRFSAERTGGSVSTLTIQRTQQEDSAVYLCASSLDYRGRYEQYFGPGTRLTVT.

This rearrangement joins TRBV11-2 to TRBJ2-5; D remains unclear. CDR1 and CDR2 (germline): SGHAT, FQNNGV. The ends were cut back, 3 bases at V and 5 bases at J, with 10 bases in the middle. CDR3 length equals 13 residues. The CDR3 spells CASSFLDSETQYF. CDR3 nucleotides: TGTGCCAGCAGCTTCCTAGATTCGGAGACCCAGTACTTC.

The V and J genes are TRBV19 and TRBJ2-5; 7 bases fit TRBD2. J lost 1 base, V lost 5 bases, and 4 bases had no gene match. CDR1 is LNHDA and CDR2 is SQIVND in the germline V gene (reference sequence). This CDR3 region has 14 residues. Here the CDR3 reads CASSFGGSQETQYF. DNA for the CDR3: TGTGCCAGTAGTTTCGGGGGGTCCCAAGAGACCCAGTACTTC.

This clone appeared a single time. CDR3 protein: CASPLNGGAQAQYF. For the CDR3, the DNA is TGTGCCAGTCCCCTCAACGGGGGGGCCCAGGCCCAGTACTTC. The V call is TRBV9, the J call TRBJ2-5; 8 positions agree with TRBD2. J was trimmed by 9 bases and V by 8 bases; bases with no gene match: 15. CDR1 is SGDLS and CDR2 is YYNGEE in the germline V gene. This CDR3 is built from 14 residues.

The genes are TRBV27 and TRBJ1-1, with D possibly matching TRBD1 (5 bases). Trimming took 4 bases from V and 1 from J, leaving 7 bases between them. Germline CDR1 is MNHEY and CDR2 is SMNVEV (reference sequence). This CDR3 is 13 amino acids long. CDR3 in amino acids: CASSSRENTEAFF. CDR3 coding DNA: TGTGCCAGCAGTTCCAGGGAGAACACTGAAGCTTTCTTT.

J is TRBJ1-1 and V is TRBV3-1 (or the pseudogene TRBV3-2); D remains unclear. Trimming took 1 base from V and 1 from J, leaving 7 bases between them. The CDR3 consists of 14 residues. The germline V gene has CDR1 LGHDT and CDR2 YNNKEL (reference sequence). The CDR3 sequence is CASSQAIQNTEAFF. The CDR3 region has the DNA TGTGCCAGCAGCCAAGCGATCCAGAACACTGAAGCTTTCTTT.

V usage is TRBV10-3 and J usage is TRBJ1-1, with D unresolved. Per germline, CDR1 ENHRY and CDR2 SYGVKD. V was trimmed by 4 bases and J by 5 bases, leaving 11 bases between them. The CDR3 sequence is 13 residues long. The CDR3 bases are TGTGCCATCAGTGGCCAATCCCTGACTGAAGCTTTCTTT. Encoded protein: CAISGQSLTEAFF.

V and J are TRBV4-1 and TRBJ1-1, with a tentative D call TRBD1 (6 bases). The germline V and J ends were trimmed by 3 bases and 1 base, with 6 bases remaining between them. The CDR3 loop spans 13 amino acids. Germline V CDR1 and CDR2: MGHRA, YSYEKL. The CDR3 loop reads CASSQGQNTEAFF. The CDR3 DNA reads as TGCGCCAGCAGCCAGGGACAGAACACTGAAGCTTTCTTT.

This chain joins TRBV10-3 and TRBJ2-7, with D perhaps matching TRBD1 or TRBD2 (5 bases each). The CDR3 is 14 residues long. Between the trimmed V and J ends, which lost 6 bases and 5 bases, there was a span of 17 bases. Germline-derived CDR1 and CDR2 are ENHRY and SYGVKD. The CDR3 loop reads CAISRNTEGHEQYF. The CDR3 DNA is TGTGCCATCAGCCGTAACACAGAGGGACACGAGCAGTACTTC.

This rearrangement joins TRBV5-1 to TRBJ2-3, with 8 bases lining up with TRBD2. Germline CDR1 and CDR2: SGHRS and YFSETQ. The CDR3 sequence is 14 residues long. The V segment lost 4 bases and the J segment 5 bases; nucleotides outside the gene matches: 6. CDR3 residues: CASSARGGGDTQYF. CDR3 coding DNA: TGCGCCAGCAGCGCTCGGGGGGGAGGAGATACGCAGTATTTT.

The CDR3 here is CASSLSEQNYNEQFF. CDR3 DNA: TGTGCCAGCAGCTTAAGTGAGCAGAATTACAATGAGCAGTTCTTC. The V gene is TRBV7-9, the J gene TRBJ2-1; D is uncertain. Trimming left V 2 bases short and J 4 bases short, with 12 bases between. Germline values: CDR1 SEHNR, CDR2 FQNEAQ (reference sequence). CDR3 size: 15 residues. Drawing the rest from reference TRBV7-9 and TRBJ2-1, the complete variable domain is DTGVSQNPRHKITKRGQNVTFRCDPISEHNRLYWYRQTLGQGPEFLTYFQNEAQLEKSRLLSDRFSAERPKGSFSTLEIQRTEQGDSAMYLCASSLSEQNYNEQFFGPGTRLTVL.

This rearrangement joins TRBV6-2 or TRBV6-3 to TRBJ2-1; 11 nucleotides agree with TRBD2. CDR1 MNHEY and CDR2 SVGEGT come from the germline V gene. CDR3 size: 17 residues. Trimming took 6 bases from V and 1 from J; bases not matched to a gene: 8. The DNA for the CDR3 is TGTGCCAGCAGCAGGGGCCGGACTAGCGGGTCCTACAATGAGCAGTTCTTC. Residues: CASSRGRTSGSYNEQFF.

The chain joins TRBV5-1 to TRBJ1-1; a possible D gene is TRBD1 (6 bases). V was pared by 1 base and J by 10 bases, with 14 bases between. This CDR3 has 13 amino acids. CDR1 is SGHRS, CDR2 YFSETQ, per germline. CDR3 sequence (DNA): TGCGCCAGCAGCTTGAGAGCAGGGGATCGAGCTTTCTTT. Protein: CASSLRAGDRAFF.

V is TRBV19 and J is TRBJ1-2; 8 bases are shared with TRBD1. The CDR3 covers 14 residues. Germline V CDR1 and CDR2: LNHDA, SQIVND (reference sequence). With V trimmed by 6 bases and J by 2 bases, 5 bases remained unmatched. CDR3 in DNA: TGTGCCAGTAGCCGGACAGGGACAAACTATGGCTACACCTTC. As protein: CASSRTGTNYGYTF.

The chain combines TRBV9 with TRBJ2-7; D may be TRBD2 (5 bases). The CDR3 contains 14 residues. In germline, CDR1 is SGDLS, CDR2 YYNGEE. Between the trimmed V and J ends, which lost 2 bases and 4 bases, there was a span of 13 bases. The CDR3 protein is CASSVGGPGYEQYF. The CDR3 nucleotides read TGTGCCAGCAGCGTTGGAGGTCCGGGGTACGAGCAGTACTTC. The variable domain in full, completed from reference TRBV9 and TRBJ2-7, reads DSGVTQTPKHLITATGQRVTLRCSPRSGDLSVYWYQQSLDQGLQFLIQYYNGEERAKGNILERFSAQQFPDLHSELNLSSLELGDSALYFCASSVGGPGYEQYFGPGTRLTVT.

This clone was detected once. The chain recombines TRBV9 with TRBJ2-7; D unresolved. In germline, CDR1 is SGDLS, CDR2 YYNGEE. The CDR3 contains 12 residues. Trimming shortened V by 3 bases and J by 2 bases, and 6 bases separated the two germline ends. The CDR3 reads CASSATPYEQYF. In DNA form, the CDR3 reads TGTGCCAGCAGCGCAACCCCCTACGAGCAGTACTTC.

The rearrangement uses TRBV9 and TRBJ1-4, with D perhaps TRBD1 (5 bases). Germline V gene lookup returns CDR1 SGDLS and CDR2 YYNGEE. The CDR3 runs to 15 residues. Trimming pared 1 base from V and 7 bases from J, leaving 14 bases between. CDR3 protein: CASSVRLGQTEKLFF. The CDR3 region has the DNA TGTGCCAGCAGCGTACGACTGGGGCAGACTGAAAAACTGTTTTTT.

For this clone: At the DNA level, this CDR3 is encoded by other sequences in the same sample as well. The rearrangement joins TRBV24-1 to TRBJ2-2; D unresolved. Germline lookup yields CDR1 KGHDR and CDR2 SFDVKD. Trimming took off 5 bases at V and 0 bases at J, with 6 bases between the two ends. This CDR3 has 14 amino acids. In DNA, the CDR3 is TGTGCCACCAGTGGGGCAGCGAACACCGGGGAGCTGTTTTTT. It specifies CATSGAANTGELFF.

The V and J genes are TRBV7-2 and TRBJ2-7; the match to TRBD1 covers 10 bases. Germline V gene sequence: CDR1 SGHTA, CDR2 FQGNSA. V gave up 4 bases and J gave up 3 bases; unmatched junction bases: 6. The CDR3 is 15 residues long. The chain's CDR3 is CASSSRTGGIYEQYF. Here the CDR3 DNA reads TGTGCCAGCAGCTCAAGGACAGGGGGTATCTACGAGCAGTACTTC.

The chain has TRBV5-1 and TRBJ1-5, with unresolved D. Germline CDR1 SGHRS, CDR2 YFSETQ. V shed 0 bases and J shed 10 bases, with 14 bases lying between them. CDR3 length: 14 amino acids. CDR3 nucleotides: TGCGCCAGCAGCTTGGAGCCAGACTTTGGCCCCCAGCATTTT. Amino acids: CASSLEPDFGPQHF.